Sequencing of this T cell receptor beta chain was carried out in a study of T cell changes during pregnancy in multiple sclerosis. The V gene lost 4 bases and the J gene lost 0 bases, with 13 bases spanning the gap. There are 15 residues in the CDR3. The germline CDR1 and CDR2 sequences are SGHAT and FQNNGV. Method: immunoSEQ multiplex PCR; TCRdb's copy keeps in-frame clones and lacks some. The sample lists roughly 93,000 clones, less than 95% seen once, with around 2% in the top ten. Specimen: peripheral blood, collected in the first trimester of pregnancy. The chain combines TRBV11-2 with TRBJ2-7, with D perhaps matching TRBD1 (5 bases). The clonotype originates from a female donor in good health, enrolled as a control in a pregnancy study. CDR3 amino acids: CASSSSAGISYEQYF. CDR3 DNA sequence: TGTGCCAGCAGCTCCTCGGCAGGGATCTCCTACGAGCAGTACTTC.